This T cell receptor beta chain was sequenced during a study of molecular identifiers for immune sequencing clone quantification. Broader study findings: Clones carrying above 20 RNA copies accounted for over 98% of effector molecules, under 1% in naive cells.

Previously described methods and listed TCR primers were employed for the bulk TCR libraries. TCRdb reprocessed the PCR reads via MiXCR and lists one record per CDR3 protein. The top ten clones hold 0.85% of a sample with some 650,000 distinct CDR3 sequences, 15% to 20% of them seen once. This CDR3 region has 15 residues. CDR1 and CDR2 (germline): MNHEY, SVGEGT. V was pared by 5 bases and J by 1 base, with 12 bases between. Naive CD8 T cells were FACS-sorted by CD8+CD4-CCR7+CD45RA+ markers. With respect to this clonotype: Its antigen is currently unknown.

The TCR was taken from a human donor in good health. Some libraries in this study had Jurkat cell RNA spiked in. V usage is TRBV6-2 or TRBV6-3 and J usage is TRBJ1-3, with TRBD1 as a possible D gene (6 bases). Sequenced material: naive CD8+ T cells from blood, with Jurkat cell RNA spiked in. Subset here: FACS-sorted CD8+CD4-CCR7+CD45RA+ naive T cells. CDR3 sequence: CASSHDRTSGNTIYF. CDR3 nucleotides: TGTGCCAGCAGTCACGACAGGACTTCTGGAAACACCATATATTTT.